The rows below give T cell receptor beta chains drawn from one sample of a study of circulating and synovial CD4+ cells in juvenile arthritis. The table came from immunoSEQ multiplex PCR; TCRdb's copy has only in-frame clones and leaves some out. The sample has about 1,700 clones; 90% to 96% are singletons. Sequencing used CD4+ T cells from synovial fluid. All receptors come from a human donor with juvenile idiopathic arthritis. Both conserved end residues are part of each CDR3. D genes are given only for firm matches. The size field is filled for only some rows; it gives once, few, many or a size class.

D gene	J gene	clone size	CDR3 length	V gene	CDR3 protein	CDR3 DNA
TRBD2	TRBJ2-3	.	18	TRBV7-8	CASSLGLADTISTDTQYF	TGTGCCAGCAGCTTAGGACTAGCGGACACCATTAGCACAGATACGCAGTATTTT
TRBD1	TRBJ2-7	once	16	TRBV7-9	CASSLARDRGIYEQYF	TGTGCCAGCAGCTTGGCCCGGGACAGGGGGATTTACGAGCAGTACTTC
TRBD2	TRBJ2-3	.	14	TRBV9	CASTSSGRADTQYF	TGTGCCAGCACATCTAGCGGGAGGGCTGATACGCAGTATTTT
.	TRBJ1-4	.	13	TRBV6-5	CASSYSQNEKLFF	TGTGCCAGCAGTTACTCACAGAATGAAAAACTGTTTTTT
.	TRBJ2-1	.	16	TRBV5-6	CASSSTGEVSYNEQFF	TGTGCCAGCAGCTCGACAGGCGAGGTTTCCTACAATGAGCAGTTCTTC
.	TRBJ2-2	.	15	TRBV7-9	CASSLDAGNTGELFF	TGTGCCAGCAGCTTAGATGCGGGGAACACCGGGGAGCTGTTTTTT
.	TRBJ1-1	.	14	TRBV4-1	CASSRSYLGTEAFF	TGCGCCAGCAGCCGTTCTTACCTCGGCACTGAAGCTTTCTTT
TRBD1	TRBJ1-2	.	14	TRBV19	CASSIGGQGDGYTF	TGTGCCAGTAGTATAGGGGGACAGGGGGATGGCTACACCTTC
TRBD2	TRBJ2-5	.	12	TRBV27	CASRLAGGTQYF	TGTGCCAGCAGACTAGCGGGAGGGACCCAGTACTTC
TRBD1	TRBJ1-2	.	14	TRBV10-3	CAISERTGMSSYTF	TGTGCCATCAGTGAGAGGACAGGGATGTCGAGCTACACCTTC
.	TRBJ1-2	.	13	TRBV28	CASNDNRAYGYTF	TGTGCCAGCAACGACAACAGGGCCTATGGCTACACCTTC
TRBD2	TRBJ2-3	.	16	TRBV5-4	CASSVGTSGSTDTQYF	TGTGCCAGCAGCGTCGGGACTAGCGGGAGCACAGATACGCAGTATTTT
.	TRBJ2-7	.	13	TRBV30	CAWSLTGIPKQYF	TGTGCCTGGAGTCTTACAGGGATCCCCAAGCAGTACTTC
.	TRBJ2-3	.	14	TRBV5-1	CASSRVTFTDTQYF	TGCGCCAGCAGCCGGGTCACCTTCACAGATACGCAGTATTTT
TRBD1	TRBJ2-1	once	15	TRBV7-3	CASSADRGAYNEQFF	TGTGCCAGCAGCGCGGACAGGGGGGCTTACAATGAGCAGTTCTTC
.	TRBJ2-5	.	11	TRBV19	CATSSGETQYF	TGTGCCACTAGCAGCGGAGAGACCCAGTACTTC
TRBD1	TRBJ2-3	.	14	TRBV2	CASSRQGAVDTQYF	TGTGCCAGCAGCAGACAGGGGGCAGTAGATACGCAGTATTTT
TRBD1	TRBJ1-4	.	16	TRBV25-1	CASSERRTGLDEKLFF	TGTGCCAGCAGTGAAAGAAGGACAGGGTTGGATGAAAAACTGTTTTTT
.	TRBJ1-3	.	15	TRBV5-1	CASSVGTTGGNTIYF	TGCGCCAGCAGCGTCGGGACAACCGGAGGAAACACCATATATTTT
TRBD1	TRBJ2-5	.	15	TRBV7-9	CASSLRTGSQETQYF	TGTGCCAGCAGCTTAAGGACAGGCTCTCAAGAGACCCAGTACTTC
.	TRBJ2-7	.	15	TRBV6-1	CASSESVRSSYEQYF	TGTGCCAGCAGTGAATCGGTCCGCTCCTCCTACGAGCAGTACTTC
.	TRBJ1-1	.	14	TRBV7-7	CASSPLDRYTEAFF	TGTGCTAGCAGCCCCCTAGACAGATACACTGAAGCTTTCTTT
TRBD2	TRBJ2-3	.	15	TRBV19	CASSSTSGSTDTQYF	TGTGCCAGTAGTTCGACTAGCGGGAGCACAGATACGCAGTATTTT
TRBD1	TRBJ1-4	.	15	TRBV7-9	CASSRDRGVNEKLFF	TGTGCCAGCAGCAGGGACAGGGGCGTTAATGAAAAACTGTTTTTT
.	TRBJ1-4	.	13	TRBV5-6	CASSLPTNEKLFF	TGTGCCAGCAGCCTCCCCACTAATGAAAAACTGTTTTTT